These 23 T cell receptor beta chains originate from one sample sequenced in a study of T-cell reconstitution after alpha-beta-depleted transplantation in children. As it was prepared, the TCRbeta library received unique molecular identifiers. TCRdb passed the PCR reads through MiXCR, listing each CDR3 protein once. The sample lists 200,000 to 300,000 distinct CDR3 sequences; 8.2% were seen once. Material: PBMCs, mostly from graft donor cells, obtained 180 days after TCRalphabeta/CD19-depleted stem cell transplant. The receptors shown here come from a male patient aged 10 to 17 who had a stem cell transplant for acute lymphoblastic leukemia, so the T cells may come from the graft donor.

This clonotype was seen many times. This chain uses TRBV6-6 with TRBJ2-2; D call uncertain. The ends were cut back, 6 bases at V and 6 bases at J, with 5 bases in the middle. This CDR3 is 11 amino acids long. CDR1 MNHNY and CDR2 SVGAGI come from the germline V gene (reference sequence). The CDR3 DNA reads TGTGCCAGCAGCAGACCCGGGGAGCTGTTTTTT. Translated, it gives CASSRPGELFF.

Regarding this clonotype: This may be a read error: a much more frequent sequence differs by one nucleotide. The V and J genes are TRBV5-1 and TRBJ2-1; no definite D call. The CDR3 totals 13 residues. Germline lookup yields CDR1 SGHRS and CDR2 YFSETQ. The V end lost 0 bases, the J end lost 7 bases, and 8 bases lay between the germline ends. The CDR3 here is CASSLGALNEQFF. The CDR3 coding sequence is TGCGCCAGCAGCTTGGGGGCACTAAATGAGCAGTTCTTC.

Many counts were recorded for this clonotype. This chain uses TRBV10-3 with TRBJ2-5; D remains ambiguous. CDR1 and CDR2 (germline): ENHRY, SYGVKD. V was cut by 4 bases and J by 5 bases, with 11 bases left in between. This CDR3 has 13 amino acids. The CDR3 sequence is CAISVGTRETQYF. Written as DNA, the CDR3 is TGTGCCATCAGTGTTGGAACGCGGGAGACCCAGTACTTC.

The table lists this clonotype with many counts. The CDR3 nucleotides read TGCGCCAGCAGCCGGTTCCTTAGAAGCGGGAGGGTCACCGGGGAGCTGTTTTTT. Its translation: CASSRFLRSGRVTGELFF. The chain employs TRBV4-1 and TRBJ2-2, with TRBD2 matching over 10 bases. Trimming took 4 bases from V and 4 from J; bases not matched to a gene: 12. Per germline, CDR1 MGHRA and CDR2 YSYEKL. This CDR3 has 18 residues.

In its sample, this clonotype was seen many times. The chain is built from TRBV27 and TRBJ2-7; D may be TRBD2 (7 bases). Trimming left V 1 base short and J 2 bases short, with 12 bases between. Germline lookup yields CDR1 MNHEY and CDR2 SMNVEV (reference sequence). The CDR3 spans 15 residues. CDR3 residues: CASSLLGGGTYEQYF. The CDR3 coding sequence is TGTGCCAGCAGTTTATTGGGCGGGGGCACCTACGAGCAGTACTTC.

In this sample, this clonotype turned up many times. This chain uses TRBV12-3 or TRBV12-4 with TRBJ2-3, with 9 positions matching TRBD2. The CDR3 spans 16 residues. Trimming cost V 6 bases and J 0 bases; bases outside gene matches: 7. CDR3 amino acids: CASRPRGLASTDTQYF. The CDR3 coding sequence is TGTGCCAGCAGGCCGCGAGGACTAGCGAGCACAGATACGCAGTATTTT.

Only a few counts were recorded for this clonotype. The chain uses TRBV12-3 or TRBV12-4 and TRBJ1-2, with TRBD1 matching 7 bases. The length of the CDR3 is 13 residues. J lost 2 bases, V lost 6 bases, and 3 bases had no gene match. The CDR3 here is CASSMGQNYGYTF. The CDR3 DNA reads TGTGCCAGCAGCATGGGACAGAACTATGGCTACACCTTC.

The sample holds many counts of this clonotype. This chain connects TRBV18 to TRBJ2-1, with TRBD2 identical over 8 bases. Unmatched junction bases numbered 10, after V lost 2 bases and J lost 10 bases. The CDR3 covers 15 residues. Germline V CDR1 and CDR2: KGHSH, LQKENI. This CDR3 reads CASSPFSGGHFEQFF. In DNA form, the CDR3 reads TGTGCCAGCTCACCATTTTCGGGGGGGCATTTCGAGCAGTTCTTC.

This clonotype was recorded many times. The genes are TRBV13 and TRBJ2-1; 7 bases align to TRBD2. The germline V gene has CDR1 PRHDT and CDR2 FYEKMQ (reference sequence). The V segment lost 5 bases and the J segment 8 bases; nucleotides outside the gene matches: 12. CDR3 size: 15 residues. The CDR3: CASSPYSREKDEQFF. In DNA form, the CDR3 reads TGTGCCAGCAGCCCCTACTCGCGGGAGAAGGATGAGCAGTTCTTC.

This clonotype occurred many times. The J gene is TRBJ2-3, the V gene TRBV7-3; D not resolved. V was trimmed by 1 base and J by 2 bases, leaving 7 bases between them. Germline V gene sequence: CDR1 SGHTA, CDR2 FQGTGA. The length of the CDR3 is 14 residues. The chain's CDR3 is CASSLRDFTDTQYF. In DNA, the CDR3 is TGTGCCAGCAGCTTAAGAGACTTCACAGATACGCAGTATTTT.

This clonotype was observed a handful of times. The V call is TRBV25-1, the J call TRBJ2-7, with a possible D match to TRBD2 (5 bases). V was trimmed by 9 bases and J by 0 bases, leaving 12 bases between them. This CDR3 has 13 amino acids. Germline loops: CDR1 MGHDK, CDR2 SYGVNS. The CDR3 region is CASSASPSYEQYF. The CDR3 DNA reads as TGTGCCAGTAGCGCTAGCCCCTCCTACGAGCAGTACTTC.

The chain couples TRBV27 to TRBJ1-6, with 8 bases aligning to TRBD1. Trimming at V came to 6 bases and at J to 7 bases, leaving 8 bases not matched to a gene. Germline-derived CDR1 and CDR2 are MNHEY and SMNVEV (reference sequence). The CDR3 loop spans 15 amino acids. The CDR3 bases are TGTGCCAGCAGCCCCAGGGGGCAACGGAATTCACCCCTCCACTTT. Residues: CASSPRGQRNSPLHF.

This clonotype was recorded many times. The genes are TRBV6-1 and TRBJ2-7; 7 bases map to TRBD1. V gave up 7 bases and J gave up 3 bases; unmatched junction bases: 9. Per germline, CDR1 MNHNS and CDR2 SASEGT. The CDR3 contains 14 residues. The CDR3 loop is CASNIRDSLYEQYF. CDR3 coding DNA: TGTGCCAGCAATATCCGGGACAGCCTCTACGAGCAGTACTTC.

This clonotype was found many times. An end of the junction differs from the germline gene, which may be a read error. The chain uses TRBV20-1 and TRBJ2-7; 8 nucleotides match TRBD1. This CDR3 has 14 residues. CDR1 DFQATT and CDR2 SNEGSKA come from the germline V gene (reference sequence). For the CDR3, the DNA is TGCAGTGCGAGAGCAACGACAGGGGCCTACGAGCAGTACTTC. Translated, it gives CSARATTGAYEQYF.

This clonotype was found many times. This chain joins TRBV7-2 and TRBJ2-7; D may be TRBD1 (6 bases). V gave up 6 bases and J gave up 3 bases, with 15 bases separating them. Germline CDR1 SGHTA, CDR2 FQGNSA. CDR3 length: 14 amino acids. This chain's CDR3 is CASRKQGRGYEQYF. The DNA of the CDR3 is TGTGCCAGCAGAAAACAGGGAAGGGGCTACGAGCAGTACTTC.

The sample holds many counts of this clonotype. The chain is built from TRBV7-9 and TRBJ2-3, with 10 positions matching TRBD2. Germline-derived CDR1 and CDR2 are SEHNR and FQNEAQ (reference sequence). The V segment lost 7 bases and the J segment 0 bases; nucleotides outside the gene matches: 10. This CDR3 contains 17 residues. CDR3 bases: TGTGCCAGCAAAGGGGCTAGCGGGGGCGCTAGCACAGATACGCAGTATTTT. Its translation: CASKGASGGASTDTQYF.

The table lists this clonotype with many counts. This chain connects TRBV27 to TRBJ1-6; 12 bases map to TRBD1. The CDR3 has 17 amino acids. V trimming: 3 bases; J trimming: 9 bases; junction bases outside the gene matches: 9. CDR1 is MNHEY, CDR2 SMNVEV, per germline (reference sequence). In DNA, the CDR3 is TGTGCCAGCAGTTTCGCGGCGGGACAGGGGGCTGGTTCACCCCTCCACTTT. It codes for CASSFAAGQGAGSPLHF.

This chain connects TRBV12-3 or TRBV12-4 to TRBJ1-5; D not certain. CDR3 length: 15 amino acids. Between the trimmed V and J ends, which lost 6 bases and 0 bases, there was a span of 12 bases. CDR3 sequence reads: CASRAPGNSNQPQHF. CDR3 sequence (DNA): TGTGCCAGCAGGGCTCCGGGTAATAGCAATCAGCCCCAGCATTTT.

This clonotype was observed many times. V gene TRBV5-1 combines with J gene TRBJ2-3; possibly TRBD1 for D (6 bases). V lost 0 bases to trimming and J lost 2 bases, with 22 bases between them. The CDR3 contains 19 residues. CDR1 is SGHRS, CDR2 YFSETQ, per germline. DNA of the CDR3: TGCGCCAGCAGCTTGGATGGGGGCCTCCGAACCTTTTACACAGATACGCAGTATTTT. It specifies CASSLDGGLRTFYTDTQYF.

This clonotype was seen ten or more times. V and J are TRBV7-2 and TRBJ1-6, with TRBD1 as a possible D gene (5 bases). Trimming left V 3 bases short and J 12 bases short, with 9 bases between. CDR1 SGHTA and CDR2 FQGNSA come from the germline V gene. The CDR3 sequence is 12 residues long. The CDR3 spells CASSLRQKPLHF. As DNA, the CDR3 is TGTGCCAGCAGCTTGAGACAGAAACCCCTCCACTTT.

About this clonotype itself: This may be a read error, as it is one base from a much larger clone. Here the CDR3 omits its conserved ending phenylalanine or tryptophan, so a read error is the likely source. The chain is built from TRBV3-1 and TRBJ2-1, with 7 bases that match TRBD2. The CDR3 consists of 19 residues. V shed 1 base, J shed 0 bases, and the junction held 12 bases outside the gene matches. The V gene's germline CDR1 is LGHDT and CDR2 YNNKEL (reference sequence). In DNA, the CDR3 is TGTGCCAGCAGCCAAGGAGAAGCGGGACCGCCTCTCTCCTACAATGAGCAGTTCGTC. It is translated as CASSQGEAGPPLSYNEQFV.

The chain carries TRBV6-5 and TRBJ1-3; TRBD1 is a possible D gene (5 bases). Trimming took 0 bases from V and 4 from J, leaving 10 bases between them. From germline, CDR1 is MNHEY and CDR2 SVGAGI. The CDR3 totals 15 residues. The CDR3 loop reads CASSYSGGGGNTIYF. Written as DNA, the CDR3 is TGTGCCAGCAGTTACTCGGGGGGAGGGGGAAACACCATATATTTT.

On this clonotype: This may come from a read error, since a much larger clone is one base off. The V call is TRBV4-3, the J call TRBJ1-1; D gene ambiguous. Germline V gives CDR1 LGHNA, CDR2 YSLEER. CDR3 length: 16 amino acids. In DNA form, the CDR3 reads TGCGCCGGCAGCTTCCGACATAGAGGATCGAACACTGAAGCTTTCTTT. Protein sequence: CAGSFRHRGSNTEAFF.